The source of this T cell receptor (beta chain) is a study of T cell changes during pregnancy in multiple sclerosis. The table came from immunoSEQ multiplex PCR; TCRdb's copy has only in-frame clones and leaves some out. The sample holds around 57,000 clones, about 90% seen once. The germline V gene encodes CDR1 SQVTM and CDR2 ANQGSEA. V trimming: 4 bases; J trimming: 6 bases; junction bases outside the gene matches: 5. This CDR3 region has 14 residues. This chain uses TRBV29-1 with TRBJ1-5, with 11 bases aligning to TRBD1. The sequence was collected from a female donor in good health, enrolled as a control in a pregnancy study. The specimen comprised CD4+ T cells from peripheral blood mononuclear cells, sampled after pregnancy. As DNA, the CDR3 is TGCAGCGTTGGCGGGACAGGGGGGACTCAGCCCCAGCATTTT. Encoded protein: CSVGGTGGTQPQHF.